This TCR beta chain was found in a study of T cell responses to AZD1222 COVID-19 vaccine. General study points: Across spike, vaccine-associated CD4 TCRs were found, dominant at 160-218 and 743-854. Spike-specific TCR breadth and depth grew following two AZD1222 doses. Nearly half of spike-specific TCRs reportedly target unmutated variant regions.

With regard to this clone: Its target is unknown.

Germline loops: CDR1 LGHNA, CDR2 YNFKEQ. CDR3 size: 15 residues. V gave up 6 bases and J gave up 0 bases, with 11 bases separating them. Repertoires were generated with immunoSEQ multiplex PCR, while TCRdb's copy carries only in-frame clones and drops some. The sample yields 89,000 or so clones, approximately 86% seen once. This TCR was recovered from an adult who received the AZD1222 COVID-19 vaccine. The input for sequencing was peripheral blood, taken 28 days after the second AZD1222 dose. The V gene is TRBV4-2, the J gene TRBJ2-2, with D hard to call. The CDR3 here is CASRGQSSNTGELFF. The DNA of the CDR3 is TGTGCCAGCAGGGGTCAGTCCTCGAACACCGGGGAGCTGTTTTTT.